The source of this T cell receptor (beta chain) is a study of human T cells and chemical hapten exposure. Across the study: 2% DPC applied to a roughly 2 cm by roughly 2 cm arm area sensitized donors.

CDR3 length: 13 residues. Looked up from germline, CDR1 is SQVTM and CDR2 is ANQGSEA. The V segment lost 4 bases and the J segment 2 bases; nucleotides outside the gene matches: 2. Sample time point: patch test 3, about 24 weeks after DPC sensitization. Sample treatment: therapeutic diphenylcyclopropenone sensitization with weekly scalp DPC. Donors, patients with alopecia ranging from 18 to 70 years old and judged suitable for DPC, provided samples. From the RACE reads, TCRdb called clonotypes with MiXCR, one entry per CDR3 protein. The sample lists some 110,000 distinct CDR3 sequences, nearly 35% seen once, with roughly 3% in the top ten.

The rearrangement links TRBV29-1 to TRBJ2-1; 7 bases are a match to TRBD1. The input for sequencing was whole blood, taken in connection with sensitization to the hapten diphenylcyclopropenone (DPC). This TCR came from a man aged 35 to 55 with alopecia areata. Some clones in this sample may be carry-over from other donors' samples. The DNA of the CDR3 is TGCAGCGTTGGAGGGGGCCCCTACAATGAGCAGTTCTTC. Its protein product is CSVGGGPYNEQFF.